This record concerns one T cell receptor (beta chain) sequence. Germline CDR1 is SGHNT and CDR2 is YYREEE (reference sequence). After removal of 0 bases from V and 6 bases from J, the junction contained 9 bases not matched to a gene. The CDR3 is 16 residues long. This entry comes from a study of blood T cell repertoires in COVID-19. Study at large: Acute and convalescent COVID-19 samples came from the United States, Italy and Spain.

The table came from immunoSEQ multiplex PCR; TCRdb's copy has only in-frame clones and leaves some out. The data hold about 200,000 clones, with approximately 87% observed a single time. The rearrangement joins TRBV5-4 to TRBJ2-7, with 10 bases aligning to TRBD1. The sequence derives from a woman aged 50 to 60 with acute or convalescent COVID-19. What was sequenced was peripheral blood. CDR3 amino acids: CASSLGQGAIWGEQYF. DNA of the CDR3: TGTGCCAGCAGCTTGGGACAGGGGGCGATCTGGGGCGAGCAGTACTTC.